Listed below are T cell receptor beta chains from one sample, sequenced in a study of cytomegalovirus exposure and HLA in healthy donors. The data were produced by immunoSEQ multiplex PCR, yet TCRdb's version contains in-frame clones alone and is incomplete. Found here are about 160,000 clones, around nine tenths of them singletons; the top ten hold 3.5% to 4.5%. Sequences were obtained from PBMCs. The receptors originated from a young man in good health and CMV-seropositive. The CDR3 runs from the conserved cysteine through the conserved F or W. The order of the fields is D gene, V gene, J gene, clone size, CDR3 protein, CDR3 DNA. A D gene is named only where the DNA matches it firmly. Clone size, where shown, is once, few, many, or a class for clones that have expanded.

NA,TRBV18,TRBJ2-6,NA,CASSPYRVGSGANVLTF,TGTGCCAGCTCACCTTACAGGGTGGGCTCTGGGGCCAACGTCCTGACTTTC
TRBD2,TRBV18,TRBJ2-1,NA,CASSPLASGRYNEQFF,TGTGCCAGCTCACCACTGGCTAGCGGGAGGTACAATGAGCAGTTCTTC
TRBD2,TRBV28,TRBJ2-7,NA,CASSFWEGFVHYEQYF,TGTGCCAGCAGTTTTTGGGAGGGGTTTGTCCACTACGAGCAGTACTTC
TRBD1,TRBV7-9,TRBJ2-7,NA,CASSPLQGEQYF,TGTGCCAGCAGCCCCCTACAGGGGGAGCAGTACTTC
NA,TRBV29-1,TRBJ2-7,NA,CSVGGGGYEQYF,TGCAGCGTTGGAGGGGGGGGATACGAGCAGTACTTC
TRBD2,TRBV5-1,TRBJ2-1,NA,CASSLVAGGHYNEQFF,TGCGCCAGCAGCTTGGTAGCGGGAGGGCACTACAATGAGCAGTTCTTC
TRBD2,TRBV15,TRBJ2-1,NA,CATSRLKTSYGNEQFF,TGTGCCACCAGCAGACTAAAGACTAGCTATGGCAATGAGCAGTTCTTC
TRBD2,TRBV2,TRBJ2-5,NA,CASSPSGTQETQYF,TGTGCCAGCAGCCCGAGCGGGACCCAAGAGACCCAGTACTTC
NA,TRBV10-2,TRBJ2-6,NA,CASSEGQPGANVLTF,TGCGCCAGCAGTGAGGGGCAACCTGGGGCCAACGTCCTGACTTTC
TRBD2,TRBV5-1,TRBJ2-1,NA,CASSSAGGYNEQFF,TGCGCCAGCAGTTCGGCGGGAGGCTACAATGAGCAGTTCTTC
TRBD1,TRBV7-9,TRBJ2-1,NA,CASSSQPDRNEQFF,TGTGCCAGCAGCTCGCAACCGGACAGGAATGAGCAGTTCTTC
NA,TRBV4-1,TRBJ1-1,few,CASSQKGGVNTEAFF,TGCGCCAGCAGCCAGAAGGGGGGGGTGAACACTGAAGCTTTCTTT
NA,TRBV7-3,TRBJ2-6,NA,CASSLTGGSGANVLTF,TGTGCCAGCAGCTTAACGGGAGGCTCTGGGGCCAACGTCCTGACTTTC
TRBD2,TRBV6-5,TRBJ2-7,NA,CASSWTSENYEQYF,TGTGCCAGCAGTTGGACTAGCGAGAACTACGAGCAGTACTTC
NA,TRBV4-1,TRBJ1-1,few,CASSQNPRAEAFF,TGCGCCAGCAGCCAGAACCCTCGGGCTGAAGCTTTCTTT
NA,TRBV28,TRBJ1-4,NA,CASKGAGEKLFF,TGTGCCAGCAAGGGTGCAGGGGAAAAACTGTTTTTT
TRBD1,TRBV2,TRBJ2-3,NA,CASNIQGANTDTQYF,TGTGCCAGCAACATACAGGGGGCAAATACAGATACGCAGTATTTT
TRBD2,TRBV7-3,TRBJ2-7,NA,CASGPSGRAPYEQYF,TGTGCCAGCGGACCGAGCGGGAGGGCCCCCTACGAGCAGTACTTC